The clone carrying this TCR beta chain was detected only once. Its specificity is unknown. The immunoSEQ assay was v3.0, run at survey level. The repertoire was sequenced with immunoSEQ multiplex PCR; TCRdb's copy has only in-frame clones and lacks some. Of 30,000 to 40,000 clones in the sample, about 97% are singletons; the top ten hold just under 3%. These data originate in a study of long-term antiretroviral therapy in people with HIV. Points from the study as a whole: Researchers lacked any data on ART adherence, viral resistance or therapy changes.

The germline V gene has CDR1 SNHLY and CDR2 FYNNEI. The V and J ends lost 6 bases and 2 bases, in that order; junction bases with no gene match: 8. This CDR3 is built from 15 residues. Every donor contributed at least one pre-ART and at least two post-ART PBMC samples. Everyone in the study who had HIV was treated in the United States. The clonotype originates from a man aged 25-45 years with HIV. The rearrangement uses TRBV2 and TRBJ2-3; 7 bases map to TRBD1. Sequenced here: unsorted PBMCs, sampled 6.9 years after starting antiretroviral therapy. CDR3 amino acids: CASSFGDSFTDTQYF. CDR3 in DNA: TGTGCCAGCAGCTTTGGGGACAGCTTCACAGATACGCAGTATTTT.